This T cell receptor beta chain was identified during a study of cytomegalovirus exposure and HLA in healthy donors. Whole-study results and caveats: Overall, approximately 150 TCR beta chains were annotated as cytomegalovirus-associated.

Concerning this clone: The antigen remains undetermined.

The PCR ran on 60 Vbeta and 13 Jbeta primers. TCRdb's table, derived via immunoSEQ multiplex PCR, lists solely in-frame clones and lacks some. Of 110,000 to 150,000 clones in the sample, approximately 80% were seen once. The germline V gene encodes CDR1 PRHDT and CDR2 FYEKMQ (reference sequence). Trimming pared 4 bases from V and 0 bases from J, leaving 10 bases between. This CDR3 spans 16 amino acids. This sequence was found in a male donor in good health and CMV-seropositive. This sequence joins TRBV13 and TRBJ1-6, with a tentative D call TRBD1 (6 bases). The sequenced sample was PBMCs. CDR3 bases: TGTGCCAGCAGCTACAGGGAGGGCTCCTATAATTCACCCCTCCACTTT. Its protein product is CASSYREGSYNSPLHF.